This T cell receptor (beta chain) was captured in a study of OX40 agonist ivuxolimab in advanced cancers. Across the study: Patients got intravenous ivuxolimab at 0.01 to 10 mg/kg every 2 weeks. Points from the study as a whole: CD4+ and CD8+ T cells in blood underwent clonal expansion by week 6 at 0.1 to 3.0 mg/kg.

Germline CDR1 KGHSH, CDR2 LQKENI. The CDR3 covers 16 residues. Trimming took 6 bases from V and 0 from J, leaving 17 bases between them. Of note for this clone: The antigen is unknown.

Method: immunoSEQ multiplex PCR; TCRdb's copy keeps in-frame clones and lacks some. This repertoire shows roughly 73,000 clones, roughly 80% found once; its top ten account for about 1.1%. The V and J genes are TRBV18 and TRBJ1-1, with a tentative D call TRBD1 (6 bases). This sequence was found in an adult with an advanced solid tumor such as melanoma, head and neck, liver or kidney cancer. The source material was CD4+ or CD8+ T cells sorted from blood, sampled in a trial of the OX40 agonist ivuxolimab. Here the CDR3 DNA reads TGTGCCAGCTCCCCGACAGGCGTTACGATGAACACTGAAGCTTTCTTT. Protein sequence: CASSPTGVTMNTEAFF.